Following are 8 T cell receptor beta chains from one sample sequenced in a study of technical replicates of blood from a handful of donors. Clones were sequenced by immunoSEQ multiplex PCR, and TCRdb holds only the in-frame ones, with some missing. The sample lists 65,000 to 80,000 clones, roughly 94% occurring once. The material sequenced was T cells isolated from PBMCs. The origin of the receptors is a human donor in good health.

CDR3 loop: CASSLWSTGANVLTF. The CDR3 DNA sequence: TGTGCCAGCAGTTTATGGAGCACTGGGGCCAACGTCCTGACTTTC. This chain connects TRBV27 to TRBJ2-6; D uncertain. CDR1 MNHEY and CDR2 SMNVEV come from the germline V gene (reference sequence). The CDR3 is 15 amino acids. V lost 1 base and J 2 bases, leaving 6 bases between the germline ends.

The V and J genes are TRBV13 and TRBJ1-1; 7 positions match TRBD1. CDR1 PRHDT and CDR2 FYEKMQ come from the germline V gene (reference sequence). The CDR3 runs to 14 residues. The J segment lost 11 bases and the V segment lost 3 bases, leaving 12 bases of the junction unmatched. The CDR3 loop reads CASSFLTGVDAAFF. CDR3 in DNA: TGTGCCAGCAGCTTCCTCACAGGGGTTGACGCGGCTTTCTTT. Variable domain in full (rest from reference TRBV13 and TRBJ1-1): AAGVIQSPRHLIKEKRETATLKCYPIPRHDTVYWYQQGPGQDPQFLISFYEKMQSDKGSIPDRFSAQQFSDYHSELNMSSLELGDSALYFCASSFLTGVDAAFFGQGTRLTVV.

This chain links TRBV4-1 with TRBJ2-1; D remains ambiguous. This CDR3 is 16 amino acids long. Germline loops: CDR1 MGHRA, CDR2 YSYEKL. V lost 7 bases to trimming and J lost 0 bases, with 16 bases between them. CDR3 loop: CASNLYLVSSYNEQFF. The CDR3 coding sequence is TGCGCCAGCAACCTATATTTGGTTAGCTCCTACAATGAGCAGTTCTTC.

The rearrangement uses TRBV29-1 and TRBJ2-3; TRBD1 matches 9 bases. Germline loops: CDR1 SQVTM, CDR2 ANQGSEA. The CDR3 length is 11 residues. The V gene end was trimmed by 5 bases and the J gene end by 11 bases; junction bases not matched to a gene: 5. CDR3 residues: CSVLQGAGQYF. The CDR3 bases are TGCAGCGTTCTACAGGGGGCTGGGCAGTATTTT.

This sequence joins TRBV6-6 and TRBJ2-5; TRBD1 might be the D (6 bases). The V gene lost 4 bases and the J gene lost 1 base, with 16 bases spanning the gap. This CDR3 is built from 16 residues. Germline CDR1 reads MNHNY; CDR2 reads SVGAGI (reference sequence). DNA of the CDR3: TGTGCCAGCAGTTCAGGGGCTAGGGTAATCCAAGAGACCCAGTACTTC. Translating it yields CASSSGARVIQETQYF.

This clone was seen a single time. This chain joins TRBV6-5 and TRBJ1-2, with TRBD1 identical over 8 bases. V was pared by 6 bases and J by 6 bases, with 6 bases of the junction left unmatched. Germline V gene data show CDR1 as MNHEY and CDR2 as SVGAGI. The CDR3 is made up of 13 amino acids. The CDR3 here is CASRTDRENGYTF. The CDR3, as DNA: TGTGCCAGCAGGACGGACAGGGAAAATGGCTACACCTTC.

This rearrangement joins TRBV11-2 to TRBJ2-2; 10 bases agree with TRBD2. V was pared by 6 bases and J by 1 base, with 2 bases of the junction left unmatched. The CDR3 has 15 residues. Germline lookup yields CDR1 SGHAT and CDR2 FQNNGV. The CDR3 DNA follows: TGTGCCAGCAGAAGGACTAGCGGGAACACCGGGGAGCTGTTTTTT. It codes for CASRRTSGNTGELFF.

The CDR3 reads CASSNLMQTPNEKLFF. The DNA for the CDR3 is TGTGCCAGCAGCAACCTGATGCAGACTCCTAATGAAAAACTGTTTTTT. V and J are TRBV28 and TRBJ1-4, with D unresolved. Trimming took 6 bases from V and 3 from J, leaving 17 bases between them. Germline lookup yields CDR1 MDHEN and CDR2 SYDVKM. The CDR3 sequence is 16 residues long.